The 5 T cell receptor beta chains presented below share a single source sample, sequenced in a study of cytomegalovirus exposure and HLA in healthy donors. Assay used: immunoSEQ multiplex PCR; TCRdb lists only in-frame clones, some missing. The data contain about 160,000 clones, approximately 84% of them singletons. Sequencing input: PBMCs. These receptor sequences come from a man aged 30 to 45 in good health and CMV-seropositive.

CDR3 residues: CASSTWGRGDEKLFF. The CDR3 DNA follows: TGTGCCAGCAGCACATGGGGCCGCGGGGATGAAAAACTGTTTTTT. J is TRBJ1-4 and V is TRBV11-2, with D tentatively TRBD1 (5 bases). The CDR3 spans 15 residues. Looked up from germline, CDR1 is SGHAT and CDR2 is FQNNGV. The V end lost 5 bases, the J end lost 6 bases, and 16 bases lay between the germline ends.

This chain joins TRBV29-1 and TRBJ2-3, with 9 positions matching TRBD1. Germline CDR1 reads SQVTM; CDR2 reads ANQGSEA. CDR3 length: 14 amino acids. Trimming cost V 5 bases and J 2 bases; bases outside gene matches: 5. The CDR3 coding sequence is TGCAGCGTTCAAGGACAGGGGTACACAGATACGCAGTATTTT. Residues: CSVQGQGYTDTQYF.

V gene TRBV27 combines with J gene TRBJ1-6; 10 positions agree with TRBD1. V gave up 6 bases and J gave up 10 bases; unmatched junction bases: 12. CDR1 is MNHEY, CDR2 SMNVEV, per germline (reference sequence). The CDR3 consists of 16 residues. CDR3 in DNA: TGTGCCAGCAGCACCGGGACAGGGGTTTTTAACTCACCCCTCCACTTT. It translates to CASSTGTGVFNSPLHF.

The chain employs TRBV9 and TRBJ1-5, with D maybe TRBD1 (6 bases). Trimming took off 1 base at V and 4 bases at J, with 12 bases between the two ends. Germline CDR1 and CDR2: SGDLS and YYNGEE. CDR3 size: 15 residues. The CDR3 DNA is TGTGCCAGCAGCGTACAGCCAGGGGTGAATCAGCCCCAGCATTTT. Its protein product is CASSVQPGVNQPQHF.

This clone appeared once. This chain connects TRBV19 to TRBJ1-2; perhaps TRBD1 as D (6 bases). The CDR3 sequence is 15 residues long. CDR1 is LNHDA, CDR2 SQIVND, per germline (reference sequence). V shed 9 bases and J shed 6 bases, with 23 bases lying between them. The CDR3 loop is CASRAENRVWDGYTF. The CDR3 coding sequence is TGTGCCAGCAGAGCAGAGAACAGGGTCTGGGATGGCTACACCTTC.